This T cell receptor (beta chain) is from a study of human T cells and chemical hapten exposure (dated by TCRdb to the early 2020s). About the study as a whole: For sensitization, 2% DPC in acetone was applied to a 2 cm by 2 cm area of upper inner arm skin. Throughout the roughly 25-week study period, patients were also given weekly therapeutic DPC doses on the scalp. Patch testing was done on the upper back using Finn chambers containing 0.01% DPC, and results were scored after 6 days according to International Contact Dermatitis Research Group standards. Most of the patients in the cohort were female, and the cohort covered alopecia areata with under or over 50% scalp involvement, alopecia totalis and alopecia universalis. Libraries were pooled for sequencing, and variation in per-sample TCR yields was attributed mainly to small differences in library volumes within the pool. Peripheral blood TCR repertoire changes were tracked in vivo in alopecia patients during primary and secondary sensitization to the hapten diphenylcyclopropenone (DPC). Blood was sampled from patients pre-sensitization (week 0) and at 2, 6 and about 24 weeks after DPC sensitization. Some 29 alopecia patients provided blood for TCR sequencing at one to four time points (pre-sensitization, 2, 6 and 24 weeks).

As for this clonotype: There is no known antigen for this receptor. The sample holds no much larger clone one base away, and base qualities are not on file.

The junction carries 6 bases between V and J, which are trimmed by 3 bases and 4 bases respectively. The CDR3 runs 12 residues from the cysteine to the phenylalanine. CDR3 DNA is the only sequence kept; it has 36 bases, read in frame from the first base. The intended sense of this specimen's treatment or condition label: therapeutic diphenylcyclopropenone sensitization with weekly scalp DPC. Blood at each patch-test visit was drawn before the patch test was applied. Patients were eligible if aged 18 to 70, diagnosed with alopecia and judged suitable for DPC therapy, and pregnant patients were excluded. Total RNA was isolated from unfractionated whole blood collected in Tempus Blood RNA tubes. During library preparation, unique molecular identifiers were attached to individual cDNA molecules so that TCRs could be counted in a quantitative, reproducible way. From each blood RNA sample, both TCR alpha and TCR beta chains were sequenced. On the study's bioinformatics: The median number of TCRs per sample was roughly 100,000, ranging from about 20,000 to 700,000. The Decombinator software suite was used to annotate the V, J and CDR3 of the TCR reads. Every sample was subsampled to the same number of TCRs (28,000) for the PS versus PT1 abundance plots. Expanded TCRs were defined as absent before sensitization and observed at least eight times at the 2-week time point. TCRdb passed the public sequencing reads through fastp at Q25 and MiXCR, retaining productive beta sequences. Merged by CDR3 protein, the rows form single entries marked with the most common genes and DNA. The authors' filters were not applied to this entry. The sample has around 200 distinct CDR3 sequences on record, 90% to 95% of them singletons. The top ten constitute roughly 24% of the sample.

Paper-wide results and their limitations: All patients had alopecia, a presumed autoimmune disease, so their immune response might differ from that of healthy individuals. No change with DPC sensitization was found in the number of TCRs above 1 in 1000 frequency, and no evidence of global repertoire structure alterations was found. Patch test score was positively correlated with the number of PT1 expanded TCRs, with significance at thresholds 8, 16 and 32 but not at 4. Repeated subsampling changed both the strength of the expansion versus patch-test correlation and the threshold at which that correlation became significant. Compared with pre-sensitization or healthy control sets, expanded TCRs formed significantly more large CDR3 similarity clusters, which is consistent with antigen-driven responses.

The chain joins TRBV12-3 or TRBV12-4 to TRBJ1-1; the D gene cannot be named for sure. The receptor's source is an adult with alopecia areata. Some clones in this sample may be carry-over from other donors' samples. This table probably holds off-target reads from a library built for another chain. The source material was whole blood, sampled before DPC sensitization or 2, 6, or about 24 weeks after (not recorded which). The CDR3 reads as follows: CASSFWVTEAFF. The DNA sequence reads TGTGCCAGCAGTTTTTGGGTCACTGAAGCTTTCTTT.